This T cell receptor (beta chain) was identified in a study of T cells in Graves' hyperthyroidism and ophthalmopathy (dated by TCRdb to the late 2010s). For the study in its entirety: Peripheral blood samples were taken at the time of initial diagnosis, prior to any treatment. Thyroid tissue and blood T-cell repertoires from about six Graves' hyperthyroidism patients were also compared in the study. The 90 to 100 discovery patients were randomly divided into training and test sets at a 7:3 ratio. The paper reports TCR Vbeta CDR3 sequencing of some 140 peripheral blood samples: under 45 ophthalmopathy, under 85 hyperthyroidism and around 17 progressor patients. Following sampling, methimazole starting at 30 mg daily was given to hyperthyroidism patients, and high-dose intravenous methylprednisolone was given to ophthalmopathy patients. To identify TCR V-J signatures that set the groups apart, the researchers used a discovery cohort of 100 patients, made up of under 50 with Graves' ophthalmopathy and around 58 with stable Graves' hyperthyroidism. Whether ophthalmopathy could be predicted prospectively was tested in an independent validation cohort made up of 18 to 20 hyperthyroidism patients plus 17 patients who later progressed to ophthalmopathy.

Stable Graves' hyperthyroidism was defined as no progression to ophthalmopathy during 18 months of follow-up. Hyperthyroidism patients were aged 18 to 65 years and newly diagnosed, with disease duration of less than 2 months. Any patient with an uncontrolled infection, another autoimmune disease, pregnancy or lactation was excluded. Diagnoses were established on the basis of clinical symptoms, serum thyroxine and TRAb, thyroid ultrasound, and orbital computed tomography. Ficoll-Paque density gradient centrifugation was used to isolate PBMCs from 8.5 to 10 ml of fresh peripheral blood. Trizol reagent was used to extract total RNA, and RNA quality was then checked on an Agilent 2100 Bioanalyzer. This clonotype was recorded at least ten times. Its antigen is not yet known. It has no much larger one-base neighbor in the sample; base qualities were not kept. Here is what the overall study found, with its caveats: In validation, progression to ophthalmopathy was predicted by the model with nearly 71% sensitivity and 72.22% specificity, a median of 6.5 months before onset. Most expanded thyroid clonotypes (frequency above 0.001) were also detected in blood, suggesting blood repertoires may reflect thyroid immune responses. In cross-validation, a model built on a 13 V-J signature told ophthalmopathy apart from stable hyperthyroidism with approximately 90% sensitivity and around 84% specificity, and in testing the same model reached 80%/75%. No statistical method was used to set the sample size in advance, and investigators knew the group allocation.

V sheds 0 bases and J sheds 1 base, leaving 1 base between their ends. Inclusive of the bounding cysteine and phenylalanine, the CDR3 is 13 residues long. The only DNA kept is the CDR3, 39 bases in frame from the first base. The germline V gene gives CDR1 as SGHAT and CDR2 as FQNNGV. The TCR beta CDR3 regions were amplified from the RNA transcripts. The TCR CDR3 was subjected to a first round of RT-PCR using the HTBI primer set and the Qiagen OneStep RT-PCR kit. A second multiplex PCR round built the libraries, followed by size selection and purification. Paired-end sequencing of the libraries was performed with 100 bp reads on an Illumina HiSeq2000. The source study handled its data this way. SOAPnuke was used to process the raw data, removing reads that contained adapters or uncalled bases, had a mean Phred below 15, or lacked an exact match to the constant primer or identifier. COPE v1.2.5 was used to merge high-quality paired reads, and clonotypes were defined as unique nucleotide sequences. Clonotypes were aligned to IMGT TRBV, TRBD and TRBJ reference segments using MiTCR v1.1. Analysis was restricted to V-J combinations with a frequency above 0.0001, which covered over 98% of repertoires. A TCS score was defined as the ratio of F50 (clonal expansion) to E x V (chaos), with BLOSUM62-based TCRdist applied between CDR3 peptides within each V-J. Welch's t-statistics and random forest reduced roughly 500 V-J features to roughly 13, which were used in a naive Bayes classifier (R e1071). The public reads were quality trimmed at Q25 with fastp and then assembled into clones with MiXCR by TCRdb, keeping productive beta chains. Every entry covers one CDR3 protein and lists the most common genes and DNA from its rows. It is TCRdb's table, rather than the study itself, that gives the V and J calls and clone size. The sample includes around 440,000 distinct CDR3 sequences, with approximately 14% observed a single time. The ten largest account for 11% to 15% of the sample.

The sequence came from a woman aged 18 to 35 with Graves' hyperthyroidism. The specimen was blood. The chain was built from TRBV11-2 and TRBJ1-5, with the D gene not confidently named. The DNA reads TGTGCCAGCAGCTTAGAAAGCAATCAGCCCCAGCATTTT. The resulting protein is CASSLESNQPQHF. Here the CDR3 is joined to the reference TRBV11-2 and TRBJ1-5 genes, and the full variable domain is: EAGVAQSPRYKIIEKRQSVAFWCNPISGHATLYWYQQILGQGPKLLIQFQNNGVVDDSQLPKDRFSAERLKGVDSTLKIQPAKLEDSAVYLCASSLESNQPQHFGDGTRLSIL.